This TCR beta chain was obtained from a study of cytomegalovirus exposure and HLA in healthy donors. Study information: Genetic ancestry analysis placed about 84% of the roughly 400 donors that were genotyped in the Caucasian-associated cluster. Broader study findings: Likely technical artifact: a cluster of highly shared sequence variants.

In its sample, this clone was seen a few times. The antigen is unknown. A multiplex PCR was run with 60 Vbeta primers and 13 Jbeta primers. TCRdb's copy holds only in-frame clones and misses some; the assay was immunoSEQ multiplex PCR. The repertoire consists of 150,000 to 200,000 clones, with roughly 80% occurring once and the leading ten covering over 3%. The CDR3 extends over 15 amino acids. Germline V gives CDR1 SGHRS, CDR2 YFSETQ. The V end was cut by 2 bases, the J end by 4 bases, with 10 bases between. This receptor was identified in a female donor in good health and CMV-seronegative. Sequencing was carried out using PBMCs. V and J are TRBV5-1 and TRBJ1-6; maybe TRBD1 (6 bases). The CDR3 nucleotides read TGCGCCAGCAGCTTAGATGGACAGTATAATTCACCCCTCCACTTT. Its translation is CASSLDGQYNSPLHF.